These T cell receptor beta chains were read from a single sample in a study of shared clonotypes between healthy human individuals. Assay: immunoSEQ multiplex PCR; the TCRdb copy retains only in-frame clones and omits some. The data show hundreds of thousands of clones, with 90% to 98% seen just once and about 0.34% held by the top ten. Material for sequencing was memory CD8+ T cells sorted from blood. All receptors derive from a man aged 25 to 40 in good health. Each CDR3 is given with its conserved first and last residue. Fields, in order: CDR3 protein, CDR3 DNA, V gene, CDR3 length, clone size, J gene, D gene. The D gene is left open where the match is weak. Size is omitted from some rows. Given values are once, few, many or a class for expanded clones.

CANDRDRVTDTQYF | TGTGCGAACGACCGGGACAGGGTCACAGATACGCAGTATTTT | TRBV7-9 | 14 | - | TRBJ2-3 | TRBD1
CASSFRGRGNGYTF | TGTGCCAGCAGTTTCAGGGGGCGCGGAAATGGCTACACCTTC | TRBV6-6 | 14 | - | TRBJ1-2 | TRBD1
CASSLYSRGDEQFF | TGTGCCAGCAGCTTATACTCCAGGGGGGATGAGCAGTTCTTC | TRBV7-6 | 14 | - | TRBJ2-1 | -
CASSSRASSYNEQFF | TGTGCCAGCAGTTCCCGGGCTAGCTCCTACAATGAGCAGTTCTTC | TRBV27 | 15 | - | TRBJ2-1 | -
CATSRDHGGFSGNTIYF | TGTGCCACCAGCAGAGATCACGGCGGATTCTCTGGAAACACCATATATTTT | TRBV15 | 17 | - | TRBJ1-3 | -
CAWSRNGLAGTGELFF | TGTGCCTGGAGTCGCAACGGACTAGCCGGCACCGGGGAGCTGTTTTTT | TRBV30 | 16 | - | TRBJ2-2 | TRBD2
CASSPPQRHRGTIYF | TGTGCCAGCAGCCCCCCACAGCGTCACAGGGGAACCATATATTTT | TRBV11-2 | 15 | - | TRBJ1-3 | TRBD1
CASRGEWTQETQYF | TGTGCCAGCAGGGGCGAGTGGACCCAAGAGACCCAGTACTTC | TRBV28 | 14 | once | TRBJ2-5 | -
CASSRAFF | TGCGCCAGCAGTCGAGCTTTCTTT | TRBV23-1 | 8 | - | TRBJ1-1 | -
CASSSSGSSYEQYF | TGTGCCAGCAGCTCAAGCGGGAGTTCCTACGAGCAGTACTTC | TRBV7-2 | 14 | once | TRBJ2-7 | TRBD2
CASSPSLLAGWNRELFF | TGCGCCAGCAGCCCCTCTCTACTAGCGGGGTGGAACCGGGAGCTGTTTTTT | TRBV4-1 | 17 | - | TRBJ2-2 | TRBD2
CASSQTLTGPGGNEQFF | TGTGCCAGCTCACAAACGCTAACGGGGCCGGGGGGCAATGAGCAGTTCTTC | TRBV18 | 17 | - | TRBJ2-1 | TRBD2
CASVKTAGANVLTF | TGTGCCAGCGTGAAGACCGCTGGGGCCAACGTCCTGACTTTC | TRBV28 | 14 | - | TRBJ2-6 | -
CVTSNPLKGEQYF | TGTGTGACCTCCAATCCCCTAAAGGGAGAGCAGTACTTC | TRBV6-1 | 13 | - | TRBJ2-7 | -
CAWSGLGREGKLFF | TGTGCCTGGAGTGGCTTGGGGAGGGAGGGAAAACTGTTTTTT | TRBV30 | 14 | - | TRBJ1-4 | -
CSVEGRRPEQFF | TGCAGCGTTGAAGGTAGACGGCCAGAGCAGTTCTTC | TRBV29-1 | 12 | - | TRBJ2-1 | -
CASSSPRGKWDTQYF | TGTGCCAGCAGCTCCCCCAGGGGGAAATGGGATACGCAGTATTTT | TRBV7-6 | 15 | - | TRBJ2-3 | TRBD1
CASSRGLAGGNQETQYF | TGTGCCAGCAGCCGCGGACTAGCGGGAGGAAACCAAGAGACCCAGTACTTC | TRBV4-2 | 17 | - | TRBJ2-5 | TRBD2
CASRARVSSYNEQFF | TGTGCCAGCAGGGCTCGCGTCAGCTCCTACAATGAGCAGTTCTTC | TRBV7-2 | 15 | - | TRBJ2-1 | -
CAISDASGGNEQFF | TGTGCCATCAGTGACGCTAGCGGGGGGAATGAGCAGTTCTTC | TRBV10-3 | 14 | once | TRBJ2-1 | TRBD2
CASSQDTAGGIYNEQFF | TGCGCCAGCAGCCAAGATACGGCGGGAGGAATCTACAATGAGCAGTTCTTC | TRBV4-1 | 17 | - | TRBJ2-1 | TRBD2
CAGRTGGVDTEAFF | TGTGCCGGAAGGACAGGGGGTGTGGACACTGAAGCTTTCTTT | TRBV7-8 | 14 | - | TRBJ1-1 | TRBD1
CASSTGSGYTF | TGTGCCAGCAGCACAGGAAGCGGCTACACCTTC | TRBV6-1 | 11 | - | TRBJ1-2 | -